This T cell receptor beta chain was identified during a study of shared clonotypes between healthy human individuals. Study-wide background: Per donor, three plates held CD4 naive cells, three held CD4 memory, two held CD8 naive and one held CD8 memory.

General observations from the study: The represented genetic and exposure-history diversity was limited by the small number of donors.

Regarding this clone: The antigen remains unidentified.

Some clones are missing from TCRdb's copy, which holds only in-frame ones; the method was immunoSEQ multiplex PCR. The sample shows about 680,000 clones, 55% to 75% of them seen only once. The CDR3 consists of 15 residues. The V end was cut by 0 bases, the J end by 5 bases, with 13 bases between. CDR1 and CDR2 (germline): SGHAT, FQNNGV. The chain recombines TRBV11-2 with TRBJ1-2; D call uncertain. The clonotype comes from a woman aged 25-40 years in good health. What was sequenced was memory CD4+ T cells sorted from blood. The subset was: CD45RA-negative fraction. The CDR3 is CASSLDLRRSYGYTF. DNA for the CDR3: TGTGCCAGCAGCTTAGATTTGCGGAGATCGTATGGCTACACCTTC.